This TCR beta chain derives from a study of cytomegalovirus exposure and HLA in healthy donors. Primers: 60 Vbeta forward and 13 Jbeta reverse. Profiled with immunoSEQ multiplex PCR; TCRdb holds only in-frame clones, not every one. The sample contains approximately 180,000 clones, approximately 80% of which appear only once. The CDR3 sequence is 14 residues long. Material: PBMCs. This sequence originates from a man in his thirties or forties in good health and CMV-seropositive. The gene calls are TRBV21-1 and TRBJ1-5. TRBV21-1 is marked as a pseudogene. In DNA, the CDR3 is TGTGCCAGCAGCAACGTATATAGCAATCAGCCCCAGCATTTT. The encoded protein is CASSNVYSNQPQHF.